Below, 25 T cell receptor beta chains from the same sample are listed, as sequenced in a study of vaccination and CD4 T cells after COVID-19. The treatment is: approximately 9-day PBMC culture with coronavirus spike peptide pools or control peptides (ViraFEST assay). Sequencing of the DNA from cultured CD4+ T cells was carried out with the Oncomine TCR Beta short-read assay. A single record per CDR3 protein comes from TCRdb applying MiXCR to the PCR reads. The sample holds some 25,000 distinct CDR3 sequences, 64% seen once. The antigens for these receptors are not known. Sequencing was done on a sample of CD4+ T cells from blood, cultured in vitro. These receptors were obtained from a human donor who had recovered from COVID-19.

The chain combines TRBV30 with TRBJ2-1; tentative D call: TRBD2 (6 bases). With 3 bases removed from V and 9 bases from J, the gap between germline ends came to 12 bases. Germline V lookup: CDR1 GTSNPN, CDR2 SVGIG (reference sequence). The CDR3 totals 12 residues. CDR3 sequence reads: CAWRTRAVEQFF. The CDR3 DNA is TGTGCCTGGAGGACTAGAGCGGTTGAGCAGTTCTTC.

V gene TRBV6-2 or TRBV6-3 combines with J gene TRBJ2-1; no definite D call. The CDR3 consists of 15 residues. V was cut by 2 bases and J by 0 bases, with 8 bases left in between. The germline gives CDR1 MNHEY, CDR2 SVGEGT. CDR3 sequence (DNA): TGTGCCAGCAGTTACGCGTACAGCTCCTACAATGAGCAGTTCTTC. Translated, it gives CASSYAYSSYNEQFF.

The V gene is TRBV6-2 or TRBV6-3, the J gene TRBJ1-2; 7 bases align to TRBD1. Unmatched junction bases numbered 5, after V lost 7 bases and J lost 0 bases. The CDR3 extends over 14 amino acids. Germline V gene data show CDR1 as MNHEY and CDR2 as SVGEGT. The CDR3 DNA is TGTGCCAGCACTCGAGGGACAGCTAACTATGGCTACACCTTC. This translates into CASTRGTANYGYTF.

V and J are TRBV7-2 and TRBJ1-6; 9 bases agree with TRBD1. V lost 5 bases, J lost 4 bases, and 3 bases stayed unmatched. Germline values: CDR1 SGHTA, CDR2 FQGNSA. This CDR3 is 15 amino acids long. The DNA of the CDR3 is TGTGCCAGCAGCACAGGGACAGGGTATAATTCACCCCTCCACTTT. Amino acid sequence: CASSTGTGYNSPLHF. The whole variable domain, remainder taken from reference TRBV7-2 and TRBJ1-6, is GAGVSQSPSNKVTEKGKDVELRCDPISGHTALYWYRQSLGQGLEFLIYFQGNSAPDKSGLPSDRFSAERTGGSVSTLTIQRTQQEDSAVYLCASSTGTGYNSPLHFGNGTRLTVT.

The chain has TRBV6-2 or TRBV6-3 and TRBJ2-3, with 9 bases matching TRBD1. This CDR3 spans 15 amino acids. Germline trimming cut 6 bases from V and 4 bases from J; bases unmatched to any gene: 8. Germline-derived CDR1 and CDR2 are MNHEY and SVGEGT. CDR3 loop: CASSLDRGRPDTQYF. The CDR3 nucleotides read TGTGCCAGCAGCTTGGACAGGGGTAGGCCAGATACGCAGTATTTT.

The chain recombines TRBV7-9 with TRBJ1-5; D is undetermined. Germline V gene data show CDR1 as SEHNR and CDR2 as FQNEAQ (reference sequence). V gave up 3 bases and J gave up 6 bases, with 9 bases separating them. The CDR3 contains 13 residues. The CDR3 is CASSLIEGQPQHF. CDR3 in DNA: TGTGCCAGCAGCTTGATAGAGGGTCAGCCCCAGCATTTT.

The CDR3, as DNA: TGCAGTGCCCCTGCGGACATTCAAGCTAACTATGGCTACACCTTC. Translating gives CSAPADIQANYGYTF. J is TRBJ1-2 and V is TRBV20-1, with D maybe TRBD1 (5 bases). Trimming stripped 6 bases from V and 0 bases from J, with 17 bases between. The germline gives CDR1 DFQATT, CDR2 SNEGSKA (reference sequence). There are 15 residues in the CDR3.

CDR3 amino acids: CASRRTGTGSICTF. As DNA, the CDR3 is TGTGCCAGCAGGCGGACCGGGACAGGGTCTATCTGCACCTTC. J is TRBJ1-2 and V is TRBV11-2; 9 nucleotides match TRBD1. The CDR3 extends over 14 amino acids. Germline values: CDR1 SGHAT, CDR2 FQNNGV. V lost 6 bases, J lost 13 bases, and 15 bases stayed unmatched.

This chain joins TRBV28 and TRBJ1-4; D may be TRBD1 (6 bases). Trimming removed 6 bases at V and 7 bases at J, with 12 bases between. This CDR3 has 13 residues. Germline V gene sequence: CDR1 MDHEN, CDR2 SYDVKM. CDR3: CASRLGTPEKLFF. The CDR3 coding sequence is TGTGCCAGCAGGCTAGGGACACCTGAAAAACTGTTTTTT.

The V gene is TRBV6-5, the J gene TRBJ2-1; 7 bases are a match to TRBD2. Germline V gene data show CDR1 as MNHEY and CDR2 as SVGAGI. V gave up 2 bases and J gave up 0 bases; unmatched junction bases: 10. The CDR3 is 18 amino acids. CDR3 DNA: TGTGCCAGCAGTTACCGGAGCGGGACTTTTAGCTCCTACAATGAGCAGTTCTTC. Its protein product is CASSYRSGTFSSYNEQFF.

This clonotype came up once. Germline is not matched at one junction end, which may reflect a read error. The V call is TRBV9, the J call TRBJ2-5; no clear D. The CDR3 consists of 13 residues. Per the germline V gene, CDR1 is SGDLS and CDR2 is YYNGEE. The CDR3 spells CASGVAAIETQYF. CDR3 nucleotide sequence: TGTGCCAGCGGCGTAGCCGCCATAGAGACCCAGTACTTC. Using reference TRBV9 and TRBJ2-5 for the parts outside the CDR3, the full variable domain is DSGVTQTPKHLITATGQRVTLRCSPRSGDLSVYWYQQSLDQGLQFLIQYYNGEERAKGNILERFSAQQFPDLHSELNLSSLELGDSALYFCASGVAAIETQYFGPGTRLLVL.

This clonotype was found a few times. The chain combines TRBV20-1 with TRBJ2-5; 12 bases agree with TRBD2. Germline loops: CDR1 DFQATT, CDR2 SNEGSKA (reference sequence). The V and J ends lost 7 bases and 5 bases, in that order; junction bases with no gene match: 14. This CDR3 has 16 amino acids. In DNA, the CDR3 is TGCAGTGTCCCGAGTCGGCTAGCGGGAGGGCGGGAGACCCAGTACTTC. It encodes CSVPSRLAGGRETQYF.

The rearrangement joins TRBV7-2 to TRBJ2-7; 10 bases agree with TRBD2. Germline-derived CDR1 and CDR2 are SGHTA and FQGNSA. Trimming at V came to 1 base and at J to 4 bases, leaving 4 bases not matched to a gene. The CDR3 is made up of 15 amino acids. The CDR3 DNA is TGTGCCAGCAGCTTAGGGGGGACTAGCGCATACGAGCAGTACTTC. Its translation is CASSLGGTSAYEQYF.

The CDR3 nucleotides read TGTGCCCACACCGTAGAGAGGGGCTATGGCTACACCTTC. Amino acid sequence: CAHTVERGYGYTF. This sequence joins TRBV30 and TRBJ1-2; D perhaps matches TRBD1 (5 bases). V dropped 8 bases and J dropped 4 bases, with 17 bases sitting between them. The CDR3 contains 13 residues. The germline CDR1 and CDR2 sequences are GTSNPN and SVGIG (reference sequence).

CDR3 sequence (DNA): TGCAGCGTCGGGGGGACAGGGGGAATAAACACCATATATTTT. Its translation: CSVGGTGGINTIYF. The rearrangement joins TRBV29-1 to TRBJ1-3; 11 nucleotides match TRBD1. Unmatched junction bases numbered 7, after V lost 6 bases and J lost 6 bases. Germline CDR1 reads SQVTM; CDR2 reads ANQGSEA. The CDR3 is made up of 14 amino acids.

The sample holds a few counts of this clonotype. The rearrangement joins TRBV7-2 to TRBJ1-2, with 7 bases lining up with TRBD1. CDR1 SGHTA and CDR2 FQGNSA come from the germline V gene. Unmatched junction bases numbered 8, after V lost 0 bases and J lost 7 bases. The CDR3 consists of 15 residues. CDR3 amino acids: CASSLAVTGELGYTF. The DNA of the CDR3 is TGTGCCAGCAGCTTAGCGGTCACAGGGGAGCTTGGCTACACCTTC.

This chain uses TRBV19 with TRBJ1-5; 8 positions match TRBD1. This CDR3 contains 17 residues. The V segment lost 7 bases and the J segment 0 bases; nucleotides outside the gene matches: 11. In germline, CDR1 is LNHDA, CDR2 SQIVND (reference sequence). CDR3 sequence (DNA): TGTGCCAGTACGGGCAGGGGGCAGGGATATAGCAATCAGCCCCAGCATTTT. Encoded protein: CASTGRGQGYSNQPQHF.

The table lists this clonotype with a count of one. This rearrangement joins TRBV6-1 to TRBJ2-1; 9 bases line up with TRBD2. The trim removed 8 bases at V and 5 bases at J, leaving 13 bases unmatched. The CDR3 sequence is 16 residues long. Germline V gives CDR1 MNHNS, CDR2 SASEGT. This CDR3 reads CASRGGLAFSNNEQFF. The CDR3 DNA reads as TGTGCCAGCCGGGGGGGACTAGCATTTTCCAACAATGAGCAGTTCTTC.

The sample holds a few counts of this clonotype. The chain joins TRBV27 to TRBJ2-7, with TRBD1 matching over 7 bases. The V gene's germline CDR1 is MNHEY and CDR2 SMNVEV (reference sequence). CDR3 length equals 14 residues. After removal of 3 bases from V and 0 bases from J, the junction contained 2 bases not matched to a gene. The CDR3 here is CASSLQGVSYEQYF. In DNA form, the CDR3 reads TGTGCCAGCAGTTTGCAGGGGGTCTCCTACGAGCAGTACTTC.

V usage is TRBV20-1 and J usage is TRBJ2-1, with D tentatively TRBD1 or TRBD2 (5 bases each). Looked up from germline, CDR1 is DFQATT and CDR2 is SNEGSKA (reference sequence). The CDR3 extends over 13 amino acids. Trimming took 5 bases from V and 7 from J, leaving 15 bases between them. The CDR3 DNA sequence: TGCAGTGCTTCCCAGGGTCGGGGAAATGAGCAGTTCTTC. This codes for CSASQGRGNEQFF.

The J gene is TRBJ1-2, the V gene TRBV30; tentative D call: TRBD1 (5 bases). Per the germline V gene, CDR1 is GTSNPN and CDR2 is SVGIG (reference sequence). Trimming stripped 1 base from V and 1 base from J, with 10 bases between. The CDR3 length is 14 residues. The CDR3 here is CAWSEKGFNYGYTF. CDR3 sequence (DNA): TGTGCCTGGAGTGAGAAGGGGTTTAACTATGGCTACACCTTC.

The V gene is TRBV12-3 or TRBV12-4, the J gene TRBJ1-5, with D unclear. V was shortened by 7 bases and J by 2 bases, with 15 bases between the two germline ends. This CDR3 is built from 15 residues. As DNA, the CDR3 is TGTGCCAGCACCTCCCAGGCTGGAGGCAATCAGCCCCAGCATTTT. The encoded protein is CASTSQAGGNQPQHF.

The J gene is TRBJ2-1, the V gene TRBV6-1; D is possibly TRBD1 (6 bases). Trimming stripped 6 bases from V and 6 bases from J, with 24 bases between. The CDR3 loop spans 17 amino acids. CDR1 and CDR2 (germline): MNHNS, SASEGT. CDR3 protein: CASRPNPGQPPGNEQFF. DNA for the CDR3: TGTGCCAGCAGACCCAATCCCGGACAGCCACCTGGCAATGAGCAGTTCTTC.

This rearrangement joins TRBV20-1 to TRBJ1-2, with 8 bases matching TRBD1. The V and J ends lost 6 bases and 1 base, in that order; junction bases with no gene match: 4. The CDR3 runs to 13 residues. CDR1 is DFQATT, CDR2 SNEGSKA, per germline (reference sequence). For the CDR3, the DNA is TGCAGTGCCCGGACAGGGTATAACTATGGCTACACCTTC. Protein sequence: CSARTGYNYGYTF.

This clonotype was found once. The chain uses TRBV20-1 and TRBJ2-2; 7 bases map to TRBD2. The CDR3 runs to 16 residues. V trimming: 0 bases; J trimming: 4 bases; junction bases outside the gene matches: 8. Per germline, CDR1 DFQATT and CDR2 SNEGSKA (reference sequence). The CDR3 sequence is CSARDPRLAGTGELFF. CDR3 DNA sequence: TGCAGTGCTAGAGATCCACGACTAGCTGGCACCGGGGAGCTGTTTTTT.